The present TCR beta chain was sequenced within a study of beta chain features in type 1 diabetes. Study results and caveats: More deletions and fewer insertions at VDJ junctions were seen in type 1 diabetes patients.

Central memory, naive, regulatory and stem cell-like memory CD4+ cells were sorted by CD45RO/CCR7/CD25/CD127/CD95/CD27. A few counts support this clone. What it binds is not known. The investigators reverse transcribed all of the isolated RNA, so they sequenced expressed TCRB transcripts. Profiling relied on immunoSEQ multiplex PCR, and the TCRdb table lists in-frame clones only, not all of them. Of 200,000 to 250,000 clones in the sample, more than 65% are singletons; the top ten hold roughly 0.048%. Material: naive CD4+ T cells from blood. The clonotype comes from a man aged 30-40 years in good health.

The CDR3 nucleotides read TGCAGCGTTGGGTACCCCTTCAGGGGAAGCACAGATACGCAGTATTTT. As protein: CSVGYPFRGSTDTQYF. V usage is TRBV29-1 and J usage is TRBJ2-3; weak D call: TRBD1 (6 bases). CDR1 is SQVTM and CDR2 is ANQGSEA in the germline V gene. This CDR3 region has 16 residues. V dropped 4 bases and J dropped 0 bases, with 17 bases sitting between them.